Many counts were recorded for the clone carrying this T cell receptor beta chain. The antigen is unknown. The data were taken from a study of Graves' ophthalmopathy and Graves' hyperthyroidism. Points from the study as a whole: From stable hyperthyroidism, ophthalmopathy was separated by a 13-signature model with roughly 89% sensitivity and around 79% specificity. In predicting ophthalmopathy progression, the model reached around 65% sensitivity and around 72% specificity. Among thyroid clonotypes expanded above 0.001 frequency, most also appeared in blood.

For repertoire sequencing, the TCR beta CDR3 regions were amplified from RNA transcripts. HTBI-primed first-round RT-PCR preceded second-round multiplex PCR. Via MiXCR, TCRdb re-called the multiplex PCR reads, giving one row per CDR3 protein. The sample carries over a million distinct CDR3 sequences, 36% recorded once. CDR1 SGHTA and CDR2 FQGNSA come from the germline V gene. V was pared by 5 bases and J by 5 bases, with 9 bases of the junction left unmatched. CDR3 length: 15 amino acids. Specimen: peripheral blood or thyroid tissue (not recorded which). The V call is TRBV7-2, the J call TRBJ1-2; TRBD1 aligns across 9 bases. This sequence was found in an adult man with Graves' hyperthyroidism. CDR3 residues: CASSQRPGTGYGYTF. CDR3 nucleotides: TGTGCCAGCAGCCAACGACCGGGGACAGGGTATGGCTACACCTTC. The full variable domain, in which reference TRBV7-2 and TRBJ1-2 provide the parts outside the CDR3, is GAGVSQSPSNKVTEKGKDVELRCDPISGHTALYWYRQSLGQGLEFLIYFQGNSAPDKSGLPSDRFSAERTGGSVSTLTIQRTQQEDSAVYLCASSQRPGTGYGYTFGSGTRLTVV.